The 18 T cell receptor beta chains presented below share a single source sample, sequenced in a study of beta chain features in type 1 diabetes. Study results and limitations: Moderate yet significant TCRB CDR3 shortening was seen in Type 1 diabetes patients in all four CD4+ subsets.

The entirety of the isolated RNA underwent reverse transcription, so expressed TCRB transcripts were sequenced. The table came from immunoSEQ multiplex PCR; TCRdb's copy has only in-frame clones and leaves some out. The sample lists some 270,000 clones, roughly a tenth occurring once. For these TCRs, the target antigens are not known. Source material: naive CD4+ T cells from blood. The source of these receptors is a man aged 25 to 45 with type 1 diabetes.

The chain is built from TRBV11-2 and TRBJ2-3; D is uncertain. From germline, CDR1 is SGHAT and CDR2 FQNNGV. The CDR3 totals 12 residues. V was clipped by 5 bases and J by 0 bases, with 3 bases between them. The CDR3 protein is CASSPSTDTQYF. The CDR3 DNA sequence: TGTGCCAGCAGCCCAAGCACAGATACGCAGTATTTT.

The chain uses TRBV19 and TRBJ2-3; TRBD1 matches at 8 bases. The CDR3 extends over 15 amino acids. The trim removed 5 bases at V and 6 bases at J, leaving 10 bases unmatched. The germline V gene has CDR1 LNHDA and CDR2 SQIVND (reference sequence). In DNA, the CDR3 is TGTGCCAGTAGTCCCCGGGACAGGCTAATCGATACGCAGTATTTT. Protein sequence: CASSPRDRLIDTQYF. The whole variable domain, filled in from reference TRBV19 and TRBJ2-3, reads DGGITQSPKYLFRKEGQNVTLSCEQNLNHDAMYWYRQDPGQGLRLIYYSQIVNDFQKGDIAEGYSVSREKKESFPLTVTSAQKNPTAFYLCASSPRDRLIDTQYFGPGTRLTVL.

This clone was counted between two and nine times. This chain links TRBV25-1 with TRBJ2-3; weak D call: TRBD2 (5 bases). Trimming pared 2 bases from V and 4 bases from J, leaving 10 bases between. Looked up from germline, CDR1 is MGHDK and CDR2 is SYGVNS. The CDR3 is 14 amino acids. DNA for the CDR3: TGTGCCAGCAGTGAAGCTGGTAGCGCAGATACGCAGTATTTT. It is translated as CASSEAGSADTQYF.

This clone was counted between two and nine times. V is TRBV12-5 and J is TRBJ2-1; D is undetermined. Deletions cut 7 bases from V and 6 bases from J, with 4 bases between. CDR3 length: 10 residues. Germline CDR1 and CDR2: LGHNT and FRNRAP. CDR3 in amino acids: CASAVNEQFF. The DNA for the CDR3 is TGTGCTAGTGCCGTCAATGAGCAGTTCTTC.

The CDR3 DNA is TGCGCCAGCAGCTTGGGACTGGTCGACCAAGAGACCCAGTACTTC. Protein sequence: CASSLGLVDQETQYF. The chain links TRBV5-1 to TRBJ2-5; D is unclear. The V and J ends lost 0 bases and 0 bases respectively, with 9 bases between them. The CDR3 extends over 15 amino acids. Germline CDR1 SGHRS, CDR2 YFSETQ.

This clone was observed a handful of times. The rearrangement uses TRBV2 and TRBJ2-3, with D perhaps matching TRBD2 (6 bases). CDR1 is SNHLY, CDR2 FYNNEI, per germline. This CDR3 has 13 amino acids. With 5 bases removed from V and 3 bases from J, the gap between germline ends came to 9 bases. The DNA for the CDR3 is TGTGCCAGCAGTAATGGGGGGACAGATACGCAGTATTTT. Its protein product is CASSNGGTDTQYF.

This clone was counted only a few times. V usage is TRBV21-1 and J usage is TRBJ2-6; the tabulated D call, TRBD1, remains unverified against the DNA. TRBV21-1 is annotated as a pseudogene. The CDR3 is 20 residues long. CDR3 in amino acids: CASSACVLTGHRSGANVLTF. CDR3 nucleotides: TGTGCCAGCAGCGCATGTGTCTTAACAGGACACCGCTCTGGGGCCAACGTCCTGACTTTC.

This clone showed up just a few times. The gene calls are TRBV6-4 and TRBJ2-2, with TRBD2 matching over 9 bases. After removal of 5 bases from V and 2 bases from J, the junction contained 3 bases not matched to a gene. The V gene's germline CDR1 is MRHNA and CDR2 SNTAGT. The CDR3 has 15 amino acids. CDR3 protein: CASSSLAGNTGELFF. The CDR3 DNA is TGTGCCAGCAGTTCACTAGCGGGTAACACCGGGGAGCTGTTTTTT.

This rearrangement joins TRBV6-5 to TRBJ2-1, with 8 nucleotides matching TRBD1. With V trimmed by 3 bases and J by 8 bases, 12 bases remained unmatched. Germline V gives CDR1 MNHEY, CDR2 SVGAGI. The CDR3 is 16 residues long. CDR3: CASSYVGTGKGYEQFF. In DNA, the CDR3 is TGTGCCAGCAGTTATGTTGGGACAGGCAAAGGTTATGAGCAGTTCTTC.

In its sample, this clone was seen a few times. This chain links TRBV7-3 with TRBJ2-3; D might be TRBD1 (6 bases). Germline V gives CDR1 SGHTA, CDR2 FQGTGA. The CDR3 runs to 15 residues. Trimming stripped 4 bases from V and 1 base from J, with 12 bases between. CDR3 amino acids: CASSSQGIGTDTQYF. The CDR3 DNA follows: TGTGCCAGCAGCTCCCAGGGGATTGGCACAGATACGCAGTATTTT.

The V gene is TRBV28, the J gene TRBJ1-6; the D gene is possibly TRBD1 (6 bases). Trimming took off 6 bases at V and 7 bases at J, with 19 bases between the two ends. The CDR3 contains 16 residues. Germline values: CDR1 MDHEN, CDR2 SYDVKM. CDR3 bases: TGTGCCAGCAGATTGTGGGGGAAGAGGGGGAATTCACCCCTCCACTTT. Its translation is CASRLWGKRGNSPLHF.

This clone was recorded a few times. The chain has TRBV5-1 and TRBJ1-1, with unresolved D. This CDR3 contains 14 residues. The germline V gene has CDR1 SGHRS and CDR2 YFSETQ. Trimming shortened V by 0 bases and J by 4 bases, and 10 bases separated the two germline ends. CDR3 sequence reads: CASSLGEYSTEAFF. As DNA, the CDR3 is TGCGCCAGCAGCTTGGGCGAGTATAGCACTGAAGCTTTCTTT.

V and J are TRBV5-1 and TRBJ2-5, with 8 nucleotides matching TRBD1. V was pared by 5 bases and J by 5 bases, with 17 bases of the junction left unmatched. The V gene's germline CDR1 is SGHRS and CDR2 YFSETQ. The CDR3 sequence is 17 residues long. The DNA for the CDR3 is TGCGCCAGCAGTCCGGGATTCCAGGGGGCAGTTATGGAGACCCAGTACTTC. It codes for CASSPGFQGAVMETQYF. The whole variable domain, remainder taken from reference TRBV5-1 and TRBJ2-5, is KAGVTQTPRYLIKTRGQQVTLSCSPISGHRSVSWYQQTPGQGLQFLFEYFSETQRNKGNFPGRFSGRQFSNSRSEMNVSTLELGDSALYLCASSPGFQGAVMETQYFGPGTRLLVL.

This clone was counted a few times. This chain uses TRBV25-1 with TRBJ1-1; 7 bases are a match to TRBD1. V gave up 9 bases and J gave up 0 bases; unmatched junction bases: 10. This CDR3 spans 15 amino acids. Germline V CDR1 and CDR2: MGHDK, SYGVNS. DNA for the CDR3: TGTGCCAGAACCGACAGGGCCAGGATGAACACTGAAGCTTTCTTT. Translated, it gives CARTDRARMNTEAFF.

The V gene is TRBV6-5, the J gene TRBJ1-1; D gene ambiguous. Between the trimmed V and J ends, which lost 6 bases and 9 bases, there was a span of 11 bases. The CDR3 contains 11 residues. CDR1 is MNHEY, CDR2 SVGAGI, per germline. CDR3 protein: CASSSRVQAFF. CDR3 DNA: TGTGCCAGCAGCTCACGCGTCCAAGCTTTCTTT.

This clone was observed a handful of times. V gene TRBV6-5 combines with J gene TRBJ1-2; TRBD1 is a possible D gene (5 bases). Trimming left V 5 bases short and J 0 bases short, with 13 bases between. Germline loops: CDR1 MNHEY, CDR2 SVGAGI. This CDR3 spans 15 amino acids. CDR3: CASSRGREANYGYTF. The CDR3 DNA sequence: TGTGCCAGCAGTAGGGGTAGGGAAGCTAACTATGGCTACACCTTC.

The chain couples TRBV13 to TRBJ1-2; D remains ambiguous. The germline V gene encodes CDR1 PRHDT and CDR2 FYEKMQ (reference sequence). The CDR3 consists of 8 residues. The CDR3 protein is CPYYGYTF. The CDR3 DNA sequence: TGTCCGTACTATGGCTACACCTTC.

This clone has just a few counts. V and J are TRBV19 and TRBJ2-7; TRBD2 agrees at 7 bases. The CDR3 length is 14 residues. Germline lookup yields CDR1 LNHDA and CDR2 SQIVND (reference sequence). V lost 6 bases to trimming and J lost 0 bases; unmatched junction nucleotides: 5. In DNA form, the CDR3 reads TGTGCCAGTAGCTGGGAGGGACTCTCCTACGAGCAGTACTTC. Translating it yields CASSWEGLSYEQYF.